A single sample is the source of the 29 T cell receptor beta chains below, sequenced in a study of blood T cell repertoires in COVID-19. Using immunoSEQ multiplex PCR, the repertoire was profiled, and TCRdb retains in-frame clones only, with some absent. Found here are roughly 260,000 clones, around 93% of them singletons; the top ten hold approximately 1.3%. The specimen sequenced was PBMCs or T cells enriched from blood (not recorded which). These receptors were obtained from a human donor in a cohort exposed to, infected with or recovered from COVID-19 (not recorded which). The donor label of this sample is uncertain.

The chain employs TRBV4-2 and TRBJ2-1; 16 bases fit TRBD2. J was trimmed by 5 bases and V by 1 base; bases with no gene match: 11. The length of the CDR3 is 20 residues. The germline V gene encodes CDR1 LGHNA and CDR2 YNFKEQ. In DNA form, the CDR3 reads TGTGCCAGCAGCCAAGTAGGGACTAGCGGGGGGGCCGCCGTTGACAATGAGCAGTTCTTC. Its translation is CASSQVGTSGGAAVDNEQFF.

The chain carries TRBV9 and TRBJ2-3, with 8 bases matching TRBD2. This CDR3 has 15 amino acids. Losses at the gene ends were 0 bases for V and 5 bases for J; bases not matched to a gene: 5. Germline CDR1 SGDLS, CDR2 YYNGEE. The CDR3 reads CASSVAGGSQDTQYF. The CDR3 DNA follows: TGTGCCAGCAGCGTAGCGGGGGGGTCTCAAGATACGCAGTATTTT.

V gene TRBV4-1 combines with J gene TRBJ2-2; 12 nucleotides line up with TRBD2. After removal of 2 bases from V and 0 bases from J, the junction contained 7 bases not matched to a gene. This CDR3 spans 19 amino acids. Germline values: CDR1 MGHRA, CDR2 YSYEKL. CDR3 in amino acids: CASSQRLTSGGANTGELFF. In DNA, the CDR3 is TGCGCCAGCAGCCAAAGGCTGACTAGCGGGGGAGCGAACACCGGGGAGCTGTTTTTT.

The chain is built from TRBV10-3 and TRBJ1-2, with 7 bases matching TRBD1. The CDR3 has 14 amino acids. Germline trimming cut 3 bases from V and 8 bases from J; bases unmatched to any gene: 9. The V gene's germline CDR1 is ENHRY and CDR2 SYGVKD. The CDR3 region is CAISDPDRVEGYTF. CDR3 DNA: TGTGCCATCAGTGATCCCGACAGGGTAGAGGGCTACACCTTC.

The CDR3, as DNA: TGTGCCAGCAGCTTTTCTGGGACTCTGGCCAACGTCCTGACTTTC. It translates to CASSFSGTLANVLTF. This chain links TRBV7-2 with TRBJ2-6, with D possibly matching TRBD2 (6 bases). The CDR3 contains 15 residues. Per the germline V gene, CDR1 is SGHTA and CDR2 is FQGNSA. Trimming left V 3 bases short and J 6 bases short, with 12 bases between.

The chain employs TRBV18 and TRBJ1-4; D might be TRBD1 (5 bases). Germline V lookup: CDR1 KGHSH, CDR2 LQKENI. This CDR3 has 16 amino acids. Trimming shortened V by 3 bases and J by 0 bases, and 11 bases separated the two germline ends. For the CDR3, the DNA is TGTGCCAGCTCACCTTTTCAGGGCGCAACTAATGAAAAACTGTTTTTT. This sequence encodes CASSPFQGATNEKLFF.

The chain's CDR3 is CASSYYRGRGYTF. CDR3 in DNA: TGTGCCAGCAGTTACTACAGGGGAAGAGGCTACACCTTC. This chain links TRBV6-2 or TRBV6-3 with TRBJ1-2; the match to TRBD1 covers 7 bases. CDR3 length equals 13 residues. Germline trimming cut 1 base from V and 8 bases from J; bases unmatched to any gene: 4. CDR1 is MNHEY and CDR2 is SVGEGT in the germline V gene.

This chain's CDR3 is CASSQLHGTPTYEQYF. Here the CDR3 DNA reads TGCGCCAGCAGCCAATTGCACGGGACACCGACCTACGAGCAGTACTTC. The chain has TRBV4-3 and TRBJ2-7; weak D call: TRBD1 (6 bases). CDR3 length: 16 amino acids. Trimming took 2 bases from V and 2 from J, leaving 16 bases between them. From germline, CDR1 is LGHNA and CDR2 YSLEER.

The V gene is TRBV4-3, the J gene TRBJ1-3; possibly TRBD1 for D (5 bases). Germline V gene data show CDR1 as LGHNA and CDR2 as YSLEER. This CDR3 is 15 amino acids long. Between the trimmed V and J ends, which lost 2 bases and 1 base, there was a span of 9 bases. CDR3 DNA sequence: TGCGCCAGCAGCCAACAGGGCCAATCTGGAAACACCATATATTTT. The encoded protein is CASSQQGQSGNTIYF.

The chain has TRBV12-2 and TRBJ2-5; no check of the table's D call, TRBD2, against the DNA was made. TRBV12-2 is marked as a pseudogene. CDR3 length: 18 residues. The CDR3 region is CASRLLPGLAMSQETQYF. In DNA, the CDR3 is TGTGCAAGTCGCTTGCTTCCGGGACTAGCGATGAGCCAAGAGACCCAGTACTTC.

The V gene is TRBV27, the J gene TRBJ1-4; D may be TRBD1 (6 bases). Trimming removed 6 bases from V and 3 bases from J, with 14 bases in between. Per germline, CDR1 MNHEY and CDR2 SMNVEV (reference sequence). This CDR3 contains 15 residues. The CDR3 is CASRLGTLPNEKLFF. CDR3 in DNA: TGTGCCAGCAGACTCGGGACACTCCCTAATGAAAAACTGTTTTTT.

The V gene is TRBV5-1, the J gene TRBJ2-5; tentative D call: TRBD2 (5 bases). This CDR3 is 13 amino acids long. Germline-derived CDR1 and CDR2 are SGHRS and YFSETQ. The V end lost 1 base, the J end lost 5 bases, and 9 bases lay between the germline ends. The CDR3 DNA follows: TGCGCCAGCAGCTTGCCCGGGGAGGAGACCCAGTACTTC. It encodes CASSLPGEETQYF. Complete variable domain (other parts from reference TRBV5-1 and TRBJ2-5): KAGVTQTPRYLIKTRGQQVTLSCSPISGHRSVSWYQQTPGQGLQFLFEYFSETQRNKGNFPGRFSGRQFSNSRSEMNVSTLELGDSALYLCASSLPGEETQYFGPGTRLLVL.

The chain uses TRBV9 and TRBJ2-7; TRBD2 is a possible D gene (7 bases). The V end lost 3 bases, the J end lost 2 bases, and 15 bases lay between the germline ends. The germline gives CDR1 SGDLS, CDR2 YYNGEE. CDR3 size: 15 residues. CDR3 nucleotide sequence: TGTGCCAGCAGCGCCAGTGGGGGGGGCCCCTACGAGCAGTACTTC. Its translation: CASSASGGGPYEQYF. Supplemented by reference TRBV9 and TRBJ2-7, the full variable domain reads DSGVTQTPKHLITATGQRVTLRCSPRSGDLSVYWYQQSLDQGLQFLIQYYNGEERAKGNILERFSAQQFPDLHSELNLSSLELGDSALYFCASSASGGGPYEQYFGPGTRLTVT.

The rearrangement uses TRBV5-1 and TRBJ1-2; possible D gene TRBD1, 6 bases. The germline V and J ends were trimmed by 2 bases and 6 bases, with 8 bases remaining between them. From germline, CDR1 is SGHRS and CDR2 YFSETQ. The CDR3 runs to 12 residues. CDR3 in amino acids: CASSFDRHGYTF. The CDR3 DNA reads TGCGCCAGCAGCTTCGACAGGCATGGCTACACCTTC. The full variable domain, completed using reference TRBV5-1 and TRBJ1-2, is KAGVTQTPRYLIKTRGQQVTLSCSPISGHRSVSWYQQTPGQGLQFLFEYFSETQRNKGNFPGRFSGRQFSNSRSEMNVSTLELGDSALYLCASSFDRHGYTFGSGTRLTVV.

J is TRBJ2-7 and V is TRBV4-1; the D gene is possibly TRBD2 (6 bases). Trimming left V 0 bases short and J 6 bases short, with 12 bases between. The CDR3 runs to 14 residues. CDR1 is MGHRA, CDR2 YSYEKL, per germline. For the CDR3, the DNA is TGCGCCAGCAGCCAAGATGGGACTCAGGGCGAGCAGTACTTC. Protein sequence: CASSQDGTQGEQYF.

Note on this clone: One end of the junction fails to match germline, which may point to a read error. V is TRBV5-8 and J is TRBJ2-5, with unresolved D. This CDR3 comprises 8 residues. CDR1 and CDR2 from the germline V gene are SGHTS and YDEGEE. The CDR3 reads CASSHRDF. CDR3 DNA sequence: TGTGCCAGCAGCCACCGGGACTTC.

This chain links TRBV19 with TRBJ2-1, with D tentatively TRBD1 (7 bases). Looked up from germline, CDR1 is LNHDA and CDR2 is SQIVND (reference sequence). Trimming left V 3 bases short and J 4 bases short, with 13 bases between. The CDR3 contains 15 residues. CDR3: CASSIGGTEYNEQFF. DNA for the CDR3: TGTGCCAGTAGTATCGGCGGGACAGAGTACAATGAGCAGTTCTTC.

This chain joins TRBV5-6 and TRBJ2-1; D may be TRBD1 (6 bases). Per the germline V gene, CDR1 is SGHDT and CDR2 is YYEEEE. V was shortened by 3 bases and J by 4 bases, with 14 bases between the two germline ends. The CDR3 extends over 15 amino acids. This CDR3 is CASSSGPQGYNEQFF. The DNA for the CDR3 is TGTGCCAGCAGCTCGGGGCCTCAGGGGTACAATGAGCAGTTCTTC.

The V call is TRBV6-5, the J call TRBJ1-6, with 7 bases lining up with TRBD1. The ends lost 7 bases at V and 5 bases at J; junction bases unmatched: 8. This CDR3 is built from 15 residues. Germline V gene sequence: CDR1 MNHEY, CDR2 SVGAGI. CDR3 region: CASKRGTVDNSPLHF. The CDR3, as DNA: TGTGCCAGCAAGAGAGGGACAGTTGATAATTCACCCCTCCACTTT.

V usage is TRBV4-2 and J usage is TRBJ2-3; 12 bases match TRBD2. CDR3 size: 18 residues. Germline V gives CDR1 LGHNA, CDR2 YNFKEQ. Trimming took 0 bases from V and 2 from J; bases not matched to a gene: 6. CDR3 region: CASSQEGLAGGYTDTQYF. CDR3 coding DNA: TGTGCCAGCAGCCAAGAAGGCCTAGCGGGGGGGTACACAGATACGCAGTATTTT.

The chain uses TRBV9 and TRBJ1-3; no definite D call. Germline-derived CDR1 and CDR2 are SGDLS and YYNGEE. The V end lost 3 bases, the J end lost 0 bases, and 10 bases lay between the germline ends. The CDR3 sequence is 15 residues long. Here the CDR3 reads CASSESPTSGNTIYF. The CDR3 DNA follows: TGTGCCAGCAGCGAGAGCCCTACCTCTGGAAACACCATATATTTT.

V usage is TRBV15 and J usage is TRBJ1-2, with 8 bases that match TRBD1. Germline lookup yields CDR1 LNHNV and CDR2 YYDKDF (reference sequence). Trimming at V came to 8 bases and at J to 0 bases, leaving 17 bases not matched to a gene. This CDR3 contains 18 residues. In DNA, the CDR3 is TGTGCCACCTATGGGGACAGGTCGAACATTAAAACTAACTATGGCTACACCTTC. Translated: CATYGDRSNIKTNYGYTF.

The genes are TRBV4-3 and TRBJ1-1; TRBD1 agrees at 7 bases. CDR1 and CDR2 from the germline V gene are LGHNA and YSLEER. The CDR3 has 14 residues. Losses at the gene ends were 3 bases for V and 1 base for J; bases not matched to a gene: 2. CDR3 in DNA: TGCGCCAGCAGCCATGACAGGGCGAACACTGAAGCTTTCTTT. The encoded protein is CASSHDRANTEAFF.

This rearrangement joins TRBV21-1 to TRBJ1-5; the listed D gene, TRBD1, was not tested against the DNA. TRBV21-1 is a pseudogene. The CDR3 is made up of 16 amino acids. DNA for the CDR3: TGTGCCAGCAGCAAAAAGAGTGGGACATTAAATCAGCCCCAGCATTTT. This translates into CASSKKSGTLNQPQHF.

V gene TRBV30 combines with J gene TRBJ1-6, with a tentative D call TRBD1 (6 bases). This CDR3 has 14 residues. V lost 0 bases, J lost 8 bases, and 11 bases lay in between. Germline loops: CDR1 GTSNPN, CDR2 SVGIG (reference sequence). Here the CDR3 DNA reads TGTGCCTGGAGTGTGGCAGGGGCTTATTCACCCCTCCACTTT. Protein: CAWSVAGAYSPLHF.

Here the CDR3 reads CASSRDLPGRGYGYTF. Here the CDR3 DNA reads TGTGCCAGCAGCCGAGATTTGCCGGGCCGGGGCTATGGCTACACCTTC. The V gene is TRBV7-8, the J gene TRBJ1-2, with unresolved D. The CDR3 is 16 amino acids. Germline V gene sequence: CDR1 SGHVS, CDR2 FQNEAQ. The V and J ends lost 5 bases and 4 bases respectively, with 20 bases between them. The entire variable domain, with the rest obtained from reference TRBV7-8 and TRBJ1-2, is as follows: GAGVSQSPRYKVAKRGQDVALRCDPISGHVSLFWYQQALGQGPEFLTYFQNEAQLDKSGLPSDRFFAERPEGSVSTLKIQRTQQEDSAVYLCASSRDLPGRGYGYTFGSGTRLTVV.

This clone was found a few times. This chain connects TRBV5-4 to TRBJ1-2; 8 bases line up with TRBD1. Looked up from germline, CDR1 is SGHNT and CDR2 is YYREEE (reference sequence). V trimming: 4 bases; J trimming: 6 bases; junction bases outside the gene matches: 11. The CDR3 totals 15 residues. The CDR3 DNA sequence: TGTGCCAGCAGCAAATCTTTAGGGACAGGAGATGGCTACACCTTC. As protein: CASSKSLGTGDGYTF.

The rearrangement links TRBV29-1 to TRBJ1-1; 8 bases line up with TRBD1. After removal of 4 bases from V and 8 bases from J, the junction contained 6 bases not matched to a gene. Germline V CDR1 and CDR2: SQVTM, ANQGSEA. The CDR3 contains 12 residues. CDR3 coding DNA: TGCAGCGTTGTCGGACAGGGTGGAGAAGCTTTCTTT. This translates into CSVVGQGGEAFF. The complete variable domain, with remaining parts taken from reference TRBV29-1 and TRBJ1-1, reads SAVISQKPSRDICQRGTSLTIQCQVDSQVTMMFWYRQQPGQSLTLIATANQGSEATYESGFVIDKFPISRPNLTFSTLTVSNMSPEDSSIYLCSVVGQGGEAFFGQGTRLTVV.

The chain joins TRBV12-3 or TRBV12-4 to TRBJ2-2; no clear D gene. The CDR3 loop spans 13 amino acids. The ends were cut back, 5 bases at V and 6 bases at J, with 10 bases in the middle. Here the CDR3 DNA reads TGTGCCAGCAGTCAAGCTCGGGCCGGGGAGCTGTTTTTT. This translates into CASSQARAGELFF.